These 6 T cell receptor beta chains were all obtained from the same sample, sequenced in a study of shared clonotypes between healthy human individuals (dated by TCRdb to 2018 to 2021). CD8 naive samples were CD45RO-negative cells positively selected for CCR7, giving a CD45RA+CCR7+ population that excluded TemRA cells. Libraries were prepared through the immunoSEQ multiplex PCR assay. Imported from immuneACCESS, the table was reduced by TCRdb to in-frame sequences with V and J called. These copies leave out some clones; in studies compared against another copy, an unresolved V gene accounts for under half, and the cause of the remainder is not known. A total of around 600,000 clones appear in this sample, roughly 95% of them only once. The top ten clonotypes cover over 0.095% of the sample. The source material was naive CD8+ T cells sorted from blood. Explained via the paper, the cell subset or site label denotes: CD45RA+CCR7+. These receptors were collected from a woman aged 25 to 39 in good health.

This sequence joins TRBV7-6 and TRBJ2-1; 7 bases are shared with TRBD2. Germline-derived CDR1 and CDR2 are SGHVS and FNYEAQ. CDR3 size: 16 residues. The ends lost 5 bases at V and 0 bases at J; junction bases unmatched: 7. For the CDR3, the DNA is TGTGCCAGCAGCCCCGACGGGGAGGGCTCCTACAATGAGCAGTTCTTC. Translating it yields CASSPDGEGSYNEQFF.

CDR3 DNA sequence: TGTGCCAGCAGTTTCAACAGTCTCCTTTCGAACACCGGGGAGCTGTTTTTT. Protein sequence: CASSFNSLLSNTGELFF. The chain couples TRBV27 to TRBJ2-2; no definite D call. The germline V and J ends were trimmed by 3 bases and 0 bases, with 14 bases remaining between them. The CDR3 has 17 amino acids. The V gene's germline CDR1 is MNHEY and CDR2 SMNVEV (reference sequence).

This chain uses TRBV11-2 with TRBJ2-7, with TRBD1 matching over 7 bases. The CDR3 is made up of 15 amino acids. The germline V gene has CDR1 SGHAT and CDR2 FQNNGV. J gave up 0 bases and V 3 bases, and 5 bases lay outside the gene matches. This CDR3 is CASSFAGGDSYEQYF. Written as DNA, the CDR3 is TGTGCCAGCAGCTTCGCAGGGGGTGACTCCTACGAGCAGTACTTC.

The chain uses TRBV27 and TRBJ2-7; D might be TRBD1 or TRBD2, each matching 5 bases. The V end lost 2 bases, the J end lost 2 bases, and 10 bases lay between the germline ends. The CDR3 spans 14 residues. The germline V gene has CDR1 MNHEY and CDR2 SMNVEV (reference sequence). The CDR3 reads CASSLGTAPYEQYF. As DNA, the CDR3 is TGTGCCAGCAGTTTAGGGACGGCTCCCTACGAGCAGTACTTC.

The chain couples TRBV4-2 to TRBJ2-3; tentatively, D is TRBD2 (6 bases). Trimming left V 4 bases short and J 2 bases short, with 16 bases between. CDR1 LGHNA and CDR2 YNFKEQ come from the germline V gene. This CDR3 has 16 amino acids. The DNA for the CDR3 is TGTGCCAGCAGCCCGCAGGGCGGGACCATCACAGATACGCAGTATTTT. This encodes CASSPQGGTITDTQYF.

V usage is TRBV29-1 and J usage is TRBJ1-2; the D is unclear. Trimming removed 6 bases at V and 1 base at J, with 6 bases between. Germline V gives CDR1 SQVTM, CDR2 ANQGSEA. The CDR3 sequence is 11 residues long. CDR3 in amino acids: CSVSSNYGYTF. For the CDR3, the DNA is TGCAGCGTATCCAGTAACTATGGCTACACCTTC.